This T cell receptor (beta chain) was sequenced during a study of shared clonotypes between healthy human individuals. Study-wide findings and caveats: Naive CD4 clonotypes overlapped across several donors at around 5%. Generation probabilities of non-shared clonotypes were lower (relative to those shared by all four donors). It was anticipated that sequencing depth would influence how many clonotypes donors shared.

With respect to this clone: Its antigen is unidentified.

Libraries were prepared by immunoSEQ multiplex PCR; TCRdb keeps only in-frame clonotypes and omits some of them. The sample comprises about 1.9 million clones, about 93% of which are singletons, and less than 2% rests with the top ten. The CDR3 is 12 amino acids. V lost 7 bases and J 1 base, leaving 6 bases between the germline ends. The germline V gene has CDR1 MNHNY and CDR2 SVGAGI (reference sequence). Naive CD8 cells comprised CD45RO-negative, CCR7-positively selected cells, excluding terminally differentiated effector memory CD45RA+ cells. V and J are TRBV6-6 and TRBJ2-3; D is unresolved. The TCR originated in a man between 18 and 35 years old in good health. Some clones in this sample may be carry-over from other donors' samples. The material sequenced was naive CD8+ T cells from PBMCs. The CDR3 DNA reads as TGTGCCAGCATAGGGCGCACAGATACGCAGTATTTT. Amino acid sequence: CASIGRTDTQYF.